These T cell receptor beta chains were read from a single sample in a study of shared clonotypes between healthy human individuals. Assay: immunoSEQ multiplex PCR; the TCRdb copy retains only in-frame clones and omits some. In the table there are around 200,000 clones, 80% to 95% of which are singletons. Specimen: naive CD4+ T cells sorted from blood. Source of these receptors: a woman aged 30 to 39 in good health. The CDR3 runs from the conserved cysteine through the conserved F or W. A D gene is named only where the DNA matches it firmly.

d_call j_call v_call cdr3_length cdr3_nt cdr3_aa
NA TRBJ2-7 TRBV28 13 TGTGCCAGCAGTACAAACTACCTCTACGAGCAGTACTTC CASSTNYLYEQYF
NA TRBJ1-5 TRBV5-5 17 TGTGCCAGCAGCTCGGGGGGAACATCTACTAGCAATCAGCCCCAGCATTTT CASSSGGTSTSNQPQHF
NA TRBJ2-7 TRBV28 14 TGTGCCAGCAGATCCACCGGGAGCGGCTACGAGCAGTACTTC CASRSTGSGYEQYF
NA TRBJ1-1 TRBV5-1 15 TGCGCCAGCAGCTTGAACGCGGGGTTGAACACTGAAGCTTTCTTT CASSLNAGLNTEAFF
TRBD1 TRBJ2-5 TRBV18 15 TGTGCCAGCTCACCACCGGGGACAGTCCAAGAGACCCAGTACTTC CASSPPGTVQETQYF
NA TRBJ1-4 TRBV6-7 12 TGTGCCAGCAGTTACTCTATGGGAAAACTGTTTTTT CASSYSMGKLFF
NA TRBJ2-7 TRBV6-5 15 TGTGCCAGCAGTGCGGTCGTAGCGGTGGCCTACGAGCAGTACTTC CASSAVVAVAYEQYF
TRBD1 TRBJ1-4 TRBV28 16 TGTGCCAGCACAGAGACAGGGGATACAACTAATGAAAAACTGTTTTTT CASTETGDTTNEKLFF
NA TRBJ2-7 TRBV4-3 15 TGCGCCAACAGTCCTTATCACGCTAGCTCCTACGAGCAGTACTTC CANSPYHASSYEQYF
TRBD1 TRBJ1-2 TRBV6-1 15 TGTGCCAGCAGACATTTCAGGGGGCGCGACTATGGCTACACCTTC CASRHFRGRDYGYTF
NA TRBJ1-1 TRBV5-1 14 TGCGCCAGCAGCGCGACAGCAACGAACACTGAAGCTTTCTTT CASSATATNTEAFF
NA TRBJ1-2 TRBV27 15 TGTGCCAGCAGTTTATATGCCAGGGGCCCGCTTGGCTACACCTTC CASSLYARGPLGYTF
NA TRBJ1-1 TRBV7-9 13 TGTGCCAGCAGCTTATCCGGAGTGGATGAAGCTTTCTTT CASSLSGVDEAFF
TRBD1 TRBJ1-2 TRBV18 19 TGTGCCAGCTCACCATCGAACCGGGACAGGGGGCCGCGTAACTATGGCTACACCTTC CASSPSNRDRGPRNYGYTF